This record concerns one T cell receptor beta chain sequence. What it binds is not known. TCRdb reprocessed the 5' RACE reads and stores each CDR3 protein as one record, lacking DNA. The sample table includes 400,000 or so distinct CDR3 sequences. The data stem from a study of T cells expressing NK-cell markers. Turning to the study itself: Beta-chain profiling covered CD3+CD56+NKG2C+, CD3+CD56+NKG2C- and CD3+CD56-NKG2C+ sorted subsets. Sequenced donors, eight in total, included seven who were HCMV-seropositive and one who was seronegative.

General observations from the study: There were four donors in whom these clonotypes also led the CD3+CD56-NKG2C+ fraction.

The specimen sequenced was blood T cells: a sorted CD56 or NKG2C T cell subset, CD4+ or CD8+ T cells, or bulk PBMC T cells (not recorded which). The sequence came from a woman in her 50s in good health.

CDR3: CASSLGRTGTPTDTQYF. V usage is TRBV7-8 and J usage is TRBJ2-3; the D gene TCRdb calls, TRBD1, cannot be checked with no DNA. This CDR3 has 17 residues. CDR1 and CDR2 from the germline V gene are SGHVS and FQNEAQ.